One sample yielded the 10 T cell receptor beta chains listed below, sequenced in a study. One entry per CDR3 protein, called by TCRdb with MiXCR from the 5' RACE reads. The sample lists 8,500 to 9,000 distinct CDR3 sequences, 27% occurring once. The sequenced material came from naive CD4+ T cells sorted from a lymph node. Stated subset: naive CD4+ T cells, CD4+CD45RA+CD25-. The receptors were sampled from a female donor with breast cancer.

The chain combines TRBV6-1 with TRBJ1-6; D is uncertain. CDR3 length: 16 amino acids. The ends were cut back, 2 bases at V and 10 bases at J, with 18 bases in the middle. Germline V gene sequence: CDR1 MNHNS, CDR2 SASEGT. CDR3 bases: TGTGCCAGCAGTGAATATGGACCTACCACGGGGTCACCCCTCCACTTT. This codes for CASSEYGPTTGSPLHF.

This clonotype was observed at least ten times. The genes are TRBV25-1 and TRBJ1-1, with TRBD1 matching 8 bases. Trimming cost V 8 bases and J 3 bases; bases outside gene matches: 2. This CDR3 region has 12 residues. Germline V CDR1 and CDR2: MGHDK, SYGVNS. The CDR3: CASGQGYTEAFF. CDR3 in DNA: TGTGCCAGCGGACAGGGTTACACTGAAGCTTTCTTT.

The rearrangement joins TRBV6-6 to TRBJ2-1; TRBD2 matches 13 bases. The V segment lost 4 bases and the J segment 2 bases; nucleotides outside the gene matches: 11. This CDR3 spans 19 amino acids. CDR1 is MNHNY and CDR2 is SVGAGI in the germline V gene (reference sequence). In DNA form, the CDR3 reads TGTGCCAGCAGTTCGGGACTAGCGGGGCGTTTAAGTACCTACAATGAGCAGTTCTTC. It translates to CASSSGLAGRLSTYNEQFF.

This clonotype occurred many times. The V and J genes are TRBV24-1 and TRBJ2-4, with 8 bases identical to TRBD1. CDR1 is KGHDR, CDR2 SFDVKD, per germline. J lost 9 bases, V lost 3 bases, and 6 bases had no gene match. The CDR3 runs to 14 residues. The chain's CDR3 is CATSDASTGAIQYF. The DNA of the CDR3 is TGTGCCACCAGTGATGCATCGACAGGGGCCATTCAGTACTTC.

The CDR3 DNA sequence: TGTGCCAGCGGTTTCTGGACAGGGGGGACGGACTACAATGAGCAGTTCTTC. Protein: CASGFWTGGTDYNEQFF. The chain is built from TRBV6-2 or TRBV6-3 and TRBJ2-1; 10 bases fit TRBD1. CDR3 length: 17 residues. The V segment lost 8 bases and the J segment 3 bases; nucleotides outside the gene matches: 13. Germline V lookup: CDR1 MNHEY, CDR2 SVGEGT.

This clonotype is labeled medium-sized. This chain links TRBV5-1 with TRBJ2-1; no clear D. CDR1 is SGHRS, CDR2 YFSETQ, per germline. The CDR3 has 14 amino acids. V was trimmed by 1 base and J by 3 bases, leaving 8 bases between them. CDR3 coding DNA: TGCGCCAGCAGCTTGATGCCAGGCTACAATGAGCAGTTCTTC. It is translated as CASSLMPGYNEQFF.

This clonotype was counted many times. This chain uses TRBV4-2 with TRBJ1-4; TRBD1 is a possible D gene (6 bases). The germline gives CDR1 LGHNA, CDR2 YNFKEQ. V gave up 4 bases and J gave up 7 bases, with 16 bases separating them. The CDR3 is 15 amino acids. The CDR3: CASSPISQGGEKLFF. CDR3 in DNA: TGTGCCAGCAGCCCTATCTCACAGGGTGGTGAAAAACTGTTTTTT.

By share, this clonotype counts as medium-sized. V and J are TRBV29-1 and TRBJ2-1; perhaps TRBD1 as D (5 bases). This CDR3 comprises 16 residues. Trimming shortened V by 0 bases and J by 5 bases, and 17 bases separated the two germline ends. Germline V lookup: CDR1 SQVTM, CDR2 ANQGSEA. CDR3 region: CSVEDLGQGLNNEQFF. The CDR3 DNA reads TGCAGCGTTGAAGATCTGGGTCAGGGTCTTAACAATGAGCAGTTCTTC.

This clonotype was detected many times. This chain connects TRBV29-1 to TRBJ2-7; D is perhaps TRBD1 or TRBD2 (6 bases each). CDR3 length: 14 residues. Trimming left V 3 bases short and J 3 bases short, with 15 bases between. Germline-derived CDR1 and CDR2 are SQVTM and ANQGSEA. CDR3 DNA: TGCAGCGTTGACCCCGGAGGGACAAACTACGAGCAGTACTTC. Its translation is CSVDPGGTNYEQYF.

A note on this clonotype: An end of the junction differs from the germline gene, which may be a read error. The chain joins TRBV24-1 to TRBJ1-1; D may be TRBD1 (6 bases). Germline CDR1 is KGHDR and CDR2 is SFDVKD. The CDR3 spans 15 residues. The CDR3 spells CATSDSGQLNTGAFF. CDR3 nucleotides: TGTGCCACCAGTGATTCCGGACAGTTGAACACTGGAGCTTTCTTT.